The rows below give T cell receptor beta chains drawn from one sample of a study of radiotherapy plus CTLA-4 blockade in lung cancer. TCRdb keeps only in-frame clones here, not all; method: immunoSEQ multiplex PCR. The sample records 40,000 to 60,000 clones, roughly four fifths being singletons. Sequenced material: peripheral blood, taken from a patient treated with radiotherapy plus ipilimumab. The source is a human donor with non-small cell lung cancer who had stable disease on radiotherapy plus ipilimumab. Each CDR3 is given with its conserved first and last residue. D genes are given only for firm matches. Expanded clones are given a class, and other clones once, few, many or no size at all.

>TRBJ2-7|TRBD2|TRBV11-1|.
TGTGCCAGCAGCCCGAGCGGGAGTGGAGAGCAGTACTTC
CASSPSGSGEQYF
>TRBJ2-1|.|TRBV7-2|.
TGTGCCAGCAGCCCCCAGGGAAGGAGGGGCAATGAGCAGTTCTTC
CASSPQGRRGNEQFF
>TRBJ2-5|TRBD1|TRBV5-8|.
TGTGCCAGCAGCGCCGGGACAGGGGGAGAGACCCAGTACTTC
CASSAGTGGETQYF
>TRBJ2-1|TRBD2|TRBV9|.
TGTGCCAGCAGCGCGACTAGCGGGACTGGAAGTGAGCAGTTCTTC
CASSATSGTGSEQFF
>TRBJ2-1|.|TRBV18|.
TGTGCCAGCTCCCCCCGGGAAGCCGATAATGAGCAGTTCTTC
CASSPREADNEQFF
>TRBJ1-3|.|TRBV7-2|.
TGTGCCAGCAGCTTGGCCCAGGGAAACGGAAACACCATATATTTT
CASSLAQGNGNTIYF
>TRBJ2-4|TRBD2|TRBV2|few
TGTGCCAGCGGACGGACTAGCGGGAAAGACATTCAGTACTTC
CASGRTSGKDIQYF
>TRBJ2-7|TRBD1|TRBV5-5|.
TGTGCCAGCAGCATCCGGGACAGGAACTCCTACGAGCAGTACTTC
CASSIRDRNSYEQYF
>TRBJ2-7|TRBD1|TRBV7-9|.
TGTGCCAGCAGCCCGGGGGACAGGGGATTTCTAGACGAGCAGTACTTC
CASSPGDRGFLDEQYF
>TRBJ2-3|TRBD2|TRBV5-4|.
TGTGCCAGCAGCTTACTAGCGGCTAGCACAGATACGCAGTATTTT
CASSLLAASTDTQYF
>TRBJ2-7|TRBD2|TRBV9|.
TGTGCCAGCGGCCCGACTCTAGCGGGAGGGGGGGAGCAGTACTTC
CASGPTLAGGGEQYF
>TRBJ2-7|TRBD2|TRBV5-1|once
TGCGCCAGCAGCTTGGCCCTAGCGGGAGACCCTCACGAGCAGTACTTC
CASSLALAGDPHEQYF
>TRBJ1-2|.|TRBV7-9|.
TGTGCCAGCAGCTTTTCTGACTATGGCTACACCTTC
CASSFSDYGYTF
>TRBJ2-5|.|TRBV9|few
TGTGCCAGCAGCGACCAGGGTACTAGCTTCGAGACCCAGTACTTC
CASSDQGTSFETQYF
>TRBJ2-3|.|TRBV11-1|once
TGTGCCAGCAGCAATGAGGGACAAACAAGCACAGATACGCAGTATTTT
CASSNEGQTSTDTQYF
>TRBJ1-1|.|TRBV5-6|.
TGTGCCAGCAGCTTGTATGGGGGGGTAAGCGGCACTGAAGCTTTCTTT
CASSLYGGVSGTEAFF
>TRBJ2-3|TRBD2|TRBV7-2|.
TGTGCCAGCAGCTTAGGTGGGAGGGCCGCAGATACGCAGTATTTT
CASSLGGRAADTQYF
>TRBJ1-1|TRBD1|TRBV9|few
TGTGCCAGCAGCCCGGGGCTCTTACAGGGGGCTAACACTGAAGCTTTCTTT
CASSPGLLQGANTEAFF
>TRBJ2-1|TRBD2|TRBV4-3|once
TGCGCCAGCAGCCAAGAGCTGGCCAGCGGGAGGCGTGGTGAGCAGTTCTTC
CASSQELASGRRGEQFF
>TRBJ2-1|TRBD2|TRBV4-3|.
TGCGCCAGCAGCCCCTTTACCGGGACTAGCGGGTTCTACAATGAGCAGTTCTTC
CASSPFTGTSGFYNEQFF
>TRBJ1-1|.|TRBV4-3|.
TGCGCCAGCAGCCAAGATCGGCAGGGGAACACTGAAGCTTTCTTT
CASSQDRQGNTEAFF
>TRBJ2-1|TRBD2|TRBV6-4|few
TGTGCCAGCAGTGCAACTAGCGGGCTCACCTCCGGGCAGTTCTTC
CASSATSGLTSGQFF
>TRBJ2-1|TRBD2|TRBV5-1|.
TGCGCCAGCAGCCTTTACCTTAGCGGGAGTAATGAGCAGTTCTTC
CASSLYLSGSNEQFF
>TRBJ2-7|.|TRBV27|.
TGTGCCAGCAGGGGACTGAGGGACGAGCAGTACTTC
CASRGLRDEQYF
>TRBJ2-7|TRBD1|TRBV19|.
TGTGCCAGTAGTATGATAATGGCAGGACAGGGGAGCTACGAGCAGTACTTC
CASSMIMAGQGSYEQYF
>TRBJ1-2|.|TRBV30|.
TGTGCCTGGAGTGGGGGGGGAGACTATGGCTACACCTTC
CAWSGGGDYGYTF
>TRBJ2-1|TRBD2|TRBV4-3|.
TGCGCCAGCAGCCAAGATTGGCTAGCGGGACCCTACAATGAGCAGTTCTTC
CASSQDWLAGPYNEQFF
>TRBJ2-1|TRBD2|TRBV27|few
TGTGCCAGCAGTCCCCAGCGGGAGGGCACCCGAGAGCAGTTCTTC
CASSPQREGTREQFF
>TRBJ1-1|TRBD1|TRBV11-2|.
TGTGCCAGCAGCCCCGACAGGGGACATCCTGAAGCTTTCTTT
CASSPDRGHPEAFF
>TRBJ1-1|.|TRBV27|.
TGTGCCAGCCGCCCCAGGGTGGTACCGGACACTGAAGCTTTCTTT
CASRPRVVPDTEAFF
>TRBJ1-1|TRBD1|TRBV6-5|.
TGTGCCAGCAGTTTACAGGGGAGCACTGAAGCTTTCTTT
CASSLQGSTEAFF
>TRBJ1-3|.|TRBV6-1|.
TGTGCCAGCACCTCCGGGACATCCTCTGGAAACACCATATATTTT
CASTSGTSSGNTIYF
>TRBJ2-1|TRBD2|TRBV9|.
TGTGCCAGCAGCGTAAAGGCCGGGACTAGTCCGACAAATGAGCAGTTCTTC
CASSVKAGTSPTNEQFF
>TRBJ2-6|.|TRBV7-9|.
TGTGCCAGCAGCCAGGACAGCGCCCGGTCTGGGGCCAACGTCCTGACTTTC
CASSQDSARSGANVLTF
>TRBJ2-5|TRBD2|TRBV4-2|.
TGTGCCAGCAGCCCGGGACTAGCGGGGGGGGGATTCCAAGAGACCCAGTACTTC
CASSPGLAGGGFQETQYF
>TRBJ2-4|.|TRBV7-2|.
TGTGCCAGCAGCCCGGGACTAGCCAAAAACATTCAGTACTTC
CASSPGLAKNIQYF
>TRBJ2-7|.|TRBV4-1|few
TGCGCCAGCAGCCAAGTAGGGGATGGACACGAGCAGTACTTC
CASSQVGDGHEQYF
>TRBJ2-2|.|TRBV11-2|.
TGTGCCAGCAGCTCCAGGGGTACCGGGGAGCTGTTTTTT
CASSSRGTGELFF
>TRBJ2-7|TRBD1|TRBV2|.
TGTGCCAGCAGGGGGACAGGGGAGGCGTTCTACGAGCAGTACTTC
CASRGTGEAFYEQYF
>TRBJ2-1|TRBD2|TRBV7-3|once
TGTGCCAGCAGCCCCCGGACTAGCGGTAATGAGCAGTTCTTC
CASSPRTSGNEQFF
>TRBJ2-7|TRBD2|TRBV7-9|.
TGTGCCAGCAGCCCGGGGACTACTGGTGGTTTTACCTACGAGCAGTACTTC
CASSPGTTGGFTYEQYF
>TRBJ1-1|TRBD1|TRBV7-6|.
TGTGCCAGCAGCTCCGGAGCGCGACAGGGGTTTACTGAAGCTTTCTTT
CASSSGARQGFTEAFF
>TRBJ2-1|TRBD2|TRBV4-1|once
TGCGCCAGCAGCCCCAATTGGGCTAGCGGGACCTACAATGAGCAGTTCTTC
CASSPNWASGTYNEQFF
>TRBJ2-7|TRBD1|TRBV6-5|.
TGTGCCAGCAGTTCTTTCGGGACAGGGGATATTAGGGAGCAGTACTTC
CASSSFGTGDIREQYF
>TRBJ2-7|.|TRBV19|.
TGTGCCACGTCGACAACGCGCGAGCAGTACTTC
CATSTTREQYF